These T cell receptor beta chains were read from a single sample in a study of sequential checkpoint blockade in melanoma. Libraries were prepared by immunoSEQ multiplex PCR; TCRdb keeps only in-frame clonotypes and omits some of them. The sample contains about 20,000 clones, about four fifths of which appear only once. The sample consisted of CD8+ T cells sorted from blood (inferred from file names), taken from a patient given nivolumab and ipilimumab in sequence. These receptors were taken from a human donor with melanoma. Each CDR3 is given with its conserved first and last residue. The D gene is left open where the match is weak. Rows give clone size only sometimes, using once, few, many, or a class for an expanded clone.

TRBJ2-7 | TRBV14 | . | TRBD1 | TGTGCCAGCAGCCAAGGGGGACAGGGGGGATTTTGGGGTCGCTACGAGCAGTACTTC | CASSQGGQGGFWGRYEQYF
TRBJ1-2 | TRBV6-5 | . | . | TGTGCCAGCAGTTACAGGGGCGTTGGCTACACCTTC | CASSYRGVGYTF
TRBJ2-7 | TRBV27 | . | . | TGTGCCAGCAGAGGCCGACAGACTTACGAGCAGTACTTC | CASRGRQTYEQYF
TRBJ1-2 | TRBV21-1 | few | . | TGTGCCAGCAGCAAAGGGGGGGGACCGGGCTACACCTTC | CASSKGGGPGYTF
TRBJ2-1 | TRBV27 | . | TRBD1 | TGTGCCAGCAGTTTCCGGCAGGGGGCCTACAATGAGCAGTTCTTC | CASSFRQGAYNEQFF
TRBJ2-4 | TRBV9 | . | . | TGTGCCAGCAGCGTAGGGAGCACGGGGGCCAAAAACATTCAGTACTTC | CASSVGSTGAKNIQYF
TRBJ1-2 | TRBV4-2 | . | . | TGTGCCAGCAGCCAAGAAGGTGGACAGATGCAGAACTATGGCTACACCTTC | CASSQEGGQMQNYGYTF
TRBJ2-7 | TRBV6-5 | . | TRBD1 | TGTGCCAGCAGTTACGGGACAGGCGGGTTGGAGCAGTACTTC | CASSYGTGGLEQYF
TRBJ1-4 | TRBV7-9 | . | . | TGTGCCAGCAGCTTTTGGGGGGGAGAGCCTAATGAAAAACTGTTTTTT | CASSFWGGEPNEKLFF
TRBJ1-1 | TRBV6-1 | few | . | TGTGCCAGCACCGGACAGTCGAACACTGAAGCTTTCTTT | CASTGQSNTEAFF
TRBJ1-1 | TRBV5-1 | . | . | TGCGCCACCAACCGGGGTGGTGTCTCCGGCACTGAAGCTTTCTTT | CATNRGGVSGTEAFF
TRBJ2-2 | TRBV4-3 | once | TRBD2 | TGCGCCAGCAGCCAAGAAAGACTAGCCCCACTTCCCGGGGAGCTGTTTTTT | CASSQERLAPLPGELFF
TRBJ2-7 | TRBV18 | . | . | TGTGCCAGCTCCCCCCTGGCGGGCGAGCAGTACTTC | CASSPLAGEQYF